This T cell receptor beta chain comes out of a study of T cell repertoires in cytomegalovirus infection. Study summary: Both CMV infection and a matching HLA type were indicated by public TCR beta signatures. The study's findings and limits: In two of eight donors, the top clonotype was HLA-C-restricted CMV-specific. Accumulated public TCR beta family frequency recognized individuals carrying CMV together with the relevant HLA.

There are many counts of this clonotype. Its target is unknown. Germline V gene sequence: CDR1 SGHTA, CDR2 FQGNSA. The V gene end was trimmed by 2 bases and the J gene end by 3 bases; junction bases not matched to a gene: 4. The CDR3 totals 16 residues. TCRdb used MiXCR to reprocess the reads, holding one entry per CDR3 protein. This table holds around 70,000 distinct CDR3 sequences, more than 3% found once. The material sequenced was PBMCs. The source of this sequence is a human donor in good health (CMV status not recorded). Some clones in this sample may be carry-over from other donors' samples. V is TRBV7-2 and J is TRBJ2-1; 10 positions agree with TRBD2. In nucleotides, the CDR3 is TGTGCCAGCAGCTTACTAGCGGGAGCGAGCTACAATGAGCAGTTCTTC. This gives the protein CASSLLAGASYNEQFF.